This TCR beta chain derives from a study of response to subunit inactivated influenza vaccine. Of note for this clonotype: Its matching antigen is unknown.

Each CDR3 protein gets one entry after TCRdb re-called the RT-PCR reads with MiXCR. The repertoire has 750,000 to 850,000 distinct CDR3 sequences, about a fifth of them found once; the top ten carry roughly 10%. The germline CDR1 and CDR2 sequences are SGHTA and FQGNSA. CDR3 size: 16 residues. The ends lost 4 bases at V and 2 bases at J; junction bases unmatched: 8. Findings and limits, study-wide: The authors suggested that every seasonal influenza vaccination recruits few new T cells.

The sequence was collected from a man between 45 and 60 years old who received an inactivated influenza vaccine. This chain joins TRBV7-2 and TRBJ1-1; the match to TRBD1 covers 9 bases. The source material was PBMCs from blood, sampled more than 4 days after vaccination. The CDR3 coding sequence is TGTGCCAGCAGCTGGCCACAGGGGGCCGGAAACACTGAAGCTTTCTTT. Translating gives CASSWPQGAGNTEAFF.